This T cell receptor beta chain was recorded in a study of cytomegalovirus exposure and HLA in healthy donors. General study results and limits: A later look showed TCR association rates differing by HLA locus, highest for DRB1 and lowest for HLA-C.

Trimming at V came to 5 bases and at J to 4 bases, leaving 4 bases not matched to a gene. The germline CDR1 and CDR2 sequences are SGHTA and FQGNSA. The length of the CDR3 is 15 residues. A word on this clone: Its target is unknown.

Use of 60 Vbeta and 13 Jbeta primers characterized the PCR. Profiled with immunoSEQ multiplex PCR; TCRdb holds only in-frame clones, not every one. The data contain around 180,000 clones, roughly four fifths of them singletons. This TCR was sampled from a woman between 50 and 59 years old in good health and CMV-seronegative. The J gene is TRBJ2-1, the V gene TRBV7-2; 11 bases match TRBD2. Sequenced: PBMCs. The CDR3 DNA sequence: TGTGCCAGCAGCGCCCGACTAGCGGGATACAATGAGCAGTTCTTC. It is translated as CASSARLAGYNEQFF.